This passage covers 18 T cell receptor beta chains from one sample sequenced in a study of cytomegalovirus exposure and HLA in healthy donors. It was with 60 Vbeta and 13 Jbeta primers that the PCR ran. Assay: immunoSEQ multiplex PCR; the TCRdb copy retains only in-frame clones and omits some. Among roughly 100,000 clones listed, roughly four fifths were seen once. The sample consisted of PBMCs. Every receptor here comes from a man in his forties in good health and CMV-seronegative.

This clone was detected only once. The gene calls are TRBV5-1 and TRBJ1-3, with D hard to call. V was pared by 4 bases and J by 0 bases, with 14 bases between. The CDR3 sequence is 16 residues long. Germline CDR1 is SGHRS and CDR2 is YFSETQ. For the CDR3, the DNA is TGCGCCAGCAGCGTAGGAAACAGAAACTCTGGAAACACCATATATTTT. Translating it yields CASSVGNRNSGNTIYF.

The V call is TRBV5-6, the J call TRBJ2-7, with D possibly TRBD2 on 7 matching bases. Germline lookup yields CDR1 SGHDT and CDR2 YYEEEE. V was cut by 6 bases and J by 4 bases, with 20 bases left in between. CDR3 size: 15 residues. DNA for the CDR3: TGTGCCAGCACTTTACCCCATCGGGGGGCTTACGAGCAGTACTTC. This sequence encodes CASTLPHRGAYEQYF.

The CDR3 coding sequence is TGTGCCAGCAGCTCGTCCGACATCCCCTACGAGCAGTACTTC. Its protein product is CASSSSDIPYEQYF. The V and J genes are TRBV5-4 and TRBJ2-7; D is undetermined. CDR1 is SGHNT and CDR2 is YYREEE in the germline V gene (reference sequence). This CDR3 is 14 amino acids long. Trimming removed 3 bases at V and 2 bases at J, with 12 bases between.

The rearrangement joins TRBV27 to TRBJ2-7; 14 nucleotides line up with TRBD2. Losses at the gene ends were 5 bases for V and 3 bases for J; bases not matched to a gene: 6. The germline V gene has CDR1 MNHEY and CDR2 SMNVEV (reference sequence). The CDR3 covers 16 residues. The CDR3 DNA sequence: TGTGCCAGCAGTCCGGGACTAGCGGGAGTAAGCTACGAGCAGTACTTC. Translation: CASSPGLAGVSYEQYF.

The chain couples TRBV5-1 to TRBJ2-3; TRBD1 matches at 10 bases. Trimming cost V 1 base and J 2 bases; bases outside gene matches: 7. CDR1 SGHRS and CDR2 YFSETQ come from the germline V gene. The length of the CDR3 is 17 residues. CDR3 region: CASSLRRTGGNTDTQYF. The CDR3 coding sequence is TGCGCCAGCAGCTTGCGGAGGACAGGGGGTAACACAGATACGCAGTATTTT.

J is TRBJ1-2 and V is TRBV7-9; D is perhaps TRBD1 (6 bases). V was clipped by 2 bases and J by 8 bases, with 15 bases between them. Germline V gives CDR1 SEHNR, CDR2 FQNEAQ (reference sequence). The CDR3 is 14 residues long. CDR3 DNA sequence: TGTGCCAGCAGCTTATCTTGGACAGTGGAGGGCTACACCTTC. Its translation is CASSLSWTVEGYTF.

In nucleotides, the CDR3 is TGTGCCAGCAGATTCCCGCTTCTCCGGGACAGGGTGTCGGACTATGGCTACACCTTC. Translated: CASRFPLLRDRVSDYGYTF. This chain joins TRBV5-6 and TRBJ1-2; 9 bases are a match to TRBD1. Germline V lookup: CDR1 SGHDT, CDR2 YYEEEE. CDR3 size: 19 residues. The junction had 20 bases not matched to a gene; V was cut back by 5 bases and J by 3 bases. The full variable domain, with the rest looked up from reference TRBV5-6 and TRBJ1-2, is DAGVTQSPTHLIKTRGQQVTLRCSPKSGHDTVSWYQQALGQGPQFIFQYYEEEERQRGNFPDRFSGHQFPNYSSELNVNALLLGDSALYLCASRFPLLRDRVSDYGYTFGSGTRLTVV.

This chain uses TRBV5-4 with TRBJ1-1; 7 bases match TRBD1. The V and J ends lost 5 bases and 1 base, in that order; junction bases with no gene match: 5. The CDR3 runs to 14 residues. Per the germline V gene, CDR1 is SGHNT and CDR2 is YYREEE (reference sequence). For the CDR3, the DNA is TGTGCCAGCAGTGTCGGGACAGCGAACACTGAAGCTTTCTTT. Its protein product is CASSVGTANTEAFF.

This clone was detected once. The chain joins TRBV7-8 to TRBJ1-2; 7 nucleotides match TRBD1. Germline CDR1 reads SGHVS; CDR2 reads FQNEAQ. V dropped 2 bases and J dropped 4; count of bases not matched to a gene: 16. The CDR3 runs to 18 residues. CDR3 region: CASSLYRAGGTDPYGYTF. The CDR3 DNA follows: TGTGCCAGCAGCTTATACCGAGCGGGAGGGACAGACCCCTATGGCTACACCTTC.

This clone was observed once. The V and J genes are TRBV27 and TRBJ2-3; possibly TRBD1 for D (6 bases). Germline CDR1 and CDR2: MNHEY and SMNVEV (reference sequence). The CDR3 runs to 15 residues. Trimming pared 2 bases from V and 3 bases from J, leaving 12 bases between. This CDR3 reads CASSLLDRGTDTQYF. The CDR3 DNA is TGTGCCAGCAGTTTACTGGACAGAGGGACAGATACGCAGTATTTT.

This chain links TRBV10-1 with TRBJ2-7; 9 nucleotides agree with TRBD1. Germline lookup yields CDR1 WNHNN and CDR2 SYGVQD (reference sequence). V shed 2 bases, J shed 0 bases, and the junction held 8 bases outside the gene matches. The CDR3 covers 17 residues. The CDR3 sequence: CASSEALGTGSSYEQYF. Here the CDR3 DNA reads TGCGCCAGCAGTGAGGCCCTTGGGACAGGGAGCTCCTACGAGCAGTACTTC.

This chain uses TRBV4-2 with TRBJ2-3, with a tentative D call TRBD2 (6 bases). Germline V gene lookup returns CDR1 LGHNA and CDR2 YNFKEQ. The CDR3 consists of 19 residues. The V end was cut by 0 bases, the J end by 6 bases, with 25 bases between. For the CDR3, the DNA is TGTGCCAGCAGCCAAGATATACTTACTTGGGGGGACCCGAACGATACGCAGTATTTT. Its protein is CASSQDILTWGDPNDTQYF.

The chain combines TRBV5-1 with TRBJ2-5; TRBD1 matches 7 bases. The V gene's germline CDR1 is SGHRS and CDR2 YFSETQ. CDR3 size: 14 residues. Trimming removed 4 bases from V and 2 bases from J; junction bases left unmatched: 5. CDR3 in amino acids: CASSPGQLQETQYF. CDR3 in DNA: TGCGCCAGCAGCCCGGGACAGCTACAAGAGACCCAGTACTTC.

V is TRBV27 and J is TRBJ2-5, with TRBD2 matching over 12 bases. Judging by the DNA end, TRBJ2-7 fits better; the J call may be wrong. The CDR3 runs 14 residues. Per the germline V gene, CDR1 is MNHEY and CDR2 is SMNVEV (reference sequence). CDR3 region: CASSSGLAGYEQYF. The CDR3 DNA reads as TGTGCCAGCAGTTCGGGACTAGCGGGCTACGAGCAGTACTTC.

The V call is TRBV7-9, the J call TRBJ2-7; 8 bases line up with TRBD1. Trimming took 5 bases from V and 5 from J; bases not matched to a gene: 8. The germline V gene encodes CDR1 SEHNR and CDR2 FQNEAQ (reference sequence). The CDR3 runs to 14 residues. The CDR3 here is CASSPRQGSDEQYF. CDR3 coding DNA: TGTGCCAGCAGCCCCCGACAGGGGAGCGACGAGCAGTACTTC.

The sample holds a few counts of this clone. The J gene is TRBJ2-3, the V gene TRBV11-3; 11 bases match TRBD2. J gave up 0 bases and V 3 bases, and 8 bases lay outside the gene matches. CDR1 and CDR2 (germline): SGHNT, YENEEA. CDR3 length: 18 residues. The CDR3 loop reads CASSLTSGIPPSTDTQYF. In DNA form, the CDR3 reads TGTGCCAGCAGCTTGACTAGCGGGATTCCTCCTAGCACAGATACGCAGTATTTT.

This chain uses TRBV4-1 with TRBJ2-7; D not resolved. V dropped 1 base and J dropped 7 bases, with 17 bases sitting between them. Germline CDR1 MGHRA, CDR2 YSYEKL. The length of the CDR3 is 15 residues. The CDR3 nucleotides are TGCGCCAGCAGCCAAGTGGGTCAAGGAGCTCCGGAGCAGTACTTC. This sequence encodes CASSQVGQGAPEQYF.

This clone was seen a single time. The chain has TRBV27 and TRBJ1-6; TRBD1 matches 7 bases. The germline V gene has CDR1 MNHEY and CDR2 SMNVEV (reference sequence). The V gene end was trimmed by 1 base and the J gene end by 9 bases; junction bases not matched to a gene: 6. This CDR3 is 15 amino acids long. CDR3 amino acids: CASSLLDRVASPLHF. The CDR3 nucleotides read TGTGCCAGCAGTTTATTAGACAGGGTAGCTTCACCCCTCCACTTT.